The 24 T cell receptor beta chains below all came from one sample that was sequenced in a study of early T cells in non-severe SARS-CoV-2 infection. TCRdb reprocessed the 5' RACE reads via MiXCR and lists one record per CDR3 protein. The sample carries tens of thousands of distinct CDR3 sequences, more than 9% recorded once. Sequenced: whole blood. The receptors were sampled from an adult who was a healthcare worker with PCR-confirmed SARS-CoV-2 infection or an uninfected control (not recorded which).

This chain connects TRBV11-1 to TRBJ2-4; D unclear. Germline assignment: CDR1 SGHAT and CDR2 FQDESV (reference sequence). Trimming left V 5 bases short and J 0 bases short, with 5 bases between. CDR3 length equals 13 residues. The CDR3 reads CASSVIAKNIQYF. DNA for the CDR3: TGTGCCAGCAGCGTAATAGCCAAAAACATTCAGTACTTC.

At least ten counts were recorded for this clonotype. The chain recombines TRBV19 with TRBJ1-2; possible D gene TRBD1, 5 bases. CDR1 is LNHDA, CDR2 SQIVND, per germline (reference sequence). The CDR3 has 14 residues. With 5 bases removed from V and 2 bases from J, the gap between germline ends came to 12 bases. Here the CDR3 reads CASSGGHPNYGYTF. The CDR3 DNA reads as TGTGCCAGTAGTGGCGGACATCCGAACTATGGCTACACCTTC.

This clonotype was found many times. This chain connects TRBV29-1 to TRBJ2-1; 10 bases align to TRBD2. The CDR3 totals 16 residues. Germline-derived CDR1 and CDR2 are SQVTM and ANQGSEA. V was pared by 4 bases and J by 6 bases, with 12 bases of the junction left unmatched. CDR3 DNA: TGCAGCGTTGGGGGTCTAGCGGGAGAAACAGGCAATGAGCAGTTCTTC. Residues: CSVGGLAGETGNEQFF.

This clonotype was recorded a few times. The chain couples TRBV3-1 to TRBJ2-7, with TRBD2 matching over 9 bases. Trimming removed 2 bases from V and 7 bases from J; junction bases left unmatched: 12. The CDR3 extends over 16 amino acids. Germline V gene data show CDR1 as LGHDT and CDR2 as YNNKEL (reference sequence). CDR3 protein: CASSQRPASGKGEQYF. Written as DNA, the CDR3 is TGTGCCAGCAGCCAAAGGCCGGCTAGCGGGAAGGGGGAGCAGTACTTC.

V is TRBV29-1 and J is TRBJ1-3; 9 nucleotides line up with TRBD1. V trimming: 3 bases; J trimming: 6 bases; junction bases outside the gene matches: 3. Germline lookup yields CDR1 SQVTM and CDR2 ANQGSEA. The CDR3 is made up of 13 amino acids. CDR3 sequence (DNA): TGCAGCGTTGATGGGACAGGGACAAACACCATATATTTT. Its protein product is CSVDGTGTNTIYF.

V gene TRBV20-1 combines with J gene TRBJ2-7; no firm D call. V gave up 2 bases and J gave up 0 bases, with 8 bases separating them. The CDR3 has 13 residues. Germline CDR1 and CDR2: DFQATT and SNEGSKA (reference sequence). CDR3 in DNA: TGCAGTGCTAGAAGCGTTCTCTCCTACGAGCAGTACTTC. As protein: CSARSVLSYEQYF.

The rearrangement uses TRBV21-1 and TRBJ2-7; the table names TRBD2, a call not compared with the DNA. TRBV21-1 is marked as a pseudogene. The CDR3 consists of 14 residues. CDR3 DNA: TGTGCCAGCTTGGAACGGACTAGTGCTTACGAGCAGTACTTC. This translates into CASLERTSAYEQYF.

With respect to this clonotype: Given a much more abundant clone one base away, this may be a read error. V usage is TRBV30 and J usage is TRBJ1-5; D is undetermined. With 0 bases removed from V and 4 bases from J, the gap between germline ends came to 7 bases. The CDR3 is made up of 13 amino acids. Germline V gene data show CDR1 as GTSNPN and CDR2 as SVGIG (reference sequence). The CDR3 protein is CAWSVGRNQPQHF. CDR3 DNA: TGTGCCTGGAGTGTTGGGAGAAATCAGCCCCAGCATTTT.

The J gene is TRBJ2-3, the V gene TRBV11-2; D is possibly TRBD2 (6 bases). The CDR3 is 16 amino acids. V gave up 1 base and J gave up 5 bases, with 16 bases separating them. The germline gives CDR1 SGHAT, CDR2 FQNNGV. The DNA of the CDR3 is TGTGCCAGCAGCTTAGGCTATCGGGGAGGTATAGATACGCAGTATTTT. Translation: CASSLGYRGGIDTQYF.

This clonotype was seen many times. Written as DNA, the CDR3 is TGCAGCGTTGTACCCCGGGACATAGACCCTAACTATGGCTACACCTTC. Protein sequence: CSVVPRDIDPNYGYTF. This sequence joins TRBV29-1 and TRBJ1-2, with TRBD1 as a possible D gene (6 bases). V lost 4 bases and J lost 0, with 18 bases in between. Germline CDR1 SQVTM, CDR2 ANQGSEA. CDR3 size: 16 residues.

This clonotype turned up a few times. V gene TRBV29-1 combines with J gene TRBJ2-7; a weak D match, TRBD1 (6 bases). Trimming stripped 7 bases from V and 6 bases from J, with 16 bases between. Germline V CDR1 and CDR2: SQVTM, ANQGSEA. The CDR3 has 12 residues. CDR3 loop: CSGGQLVSEQYF. CDR3 DNA sequence: TGCAGCGGCGGACAGCTGGTGAGCGAGCAGTACTTC.

The rearrangement links TRBV30 to TRBJ1-4, with 7 nucleotides matching TRBD1. Germline V lookup: CDR1 GTSNPN, CDR2 SVGIG (reference sequence). This CDR3 has 15 residues. V was clipped by 5 bases and J by 5 bases; unmatched bases: 11. The CDR3 loop is CAWGPRDRQNEKLFF. The CDR3 DNA is TGTGCCTGGGGGCCACGGGACAGACAAAATGAAAAACTGTTTTTT.

Only a few counts were recorded for this clonotype. The chain links TRBV7-8 to TRBJ2-7; D remains ambiguous. Per the germline V gene, CDR1 is SGHVS and CDR2 is FQNEAQ. There are 14 residues in the CDR3. V lost 3 bases and J 2 bases, leaving 11 bases between the germline ends. The CDR3 reads CASSLYIGPYEQYF. For the CDR3, the DNA is TGTGCCAGCAGCTTGTATATCGGACCCTACGAGCAGTACTTC.

This clonotype was seen ten or more times. The CDR3 region is CASSLSGFYTDTQYF. The DNA of the CDR3 is TGCGCCAGCAGCTTGAGCGGGTTTTACACAGATACGCAGTATTTT. The chain recombines TRBV5-1 with TRBJ2-3, with D perhaps TRBD2 (6 bases). With 1 base removed from V and 2 bases from J, the gap between germline ends came to 11 bases. The germline CDR1 and CDR2 sequences are SGHRS and YFSETQ. The CDR3 is 15 residues long.

This clonotype was seen more than once but under ten times. The chain joins TRBV29-1 to TRBJ2-2; D remains unclear. From germline, CDR1 is SQVTM and CDR2 ANQGSEA. CDR3 length equals 8 residues. The CDR3 protein is CRDPKLFF. CDR3 nucleotide sequence: TGCCGAGACCCCAAGCTGTTTTTT.

J is TRBJ1-2 and V is TRBV7-2; TRBD1 matches 9 bases. This CDR3 spans 17 amino acids. V lost 1 base and J lost 3; bases outside the gene matches: 9. Germline lookup yields CDR1 SGHTA and CDR2 FQGNSA. The CDR3 coding sequence is TGTGCCAGCAGCTTAGTTGGGACAGGGTTTTTCGACTATGGCTACACCTTC. Translated: CASSLVGTGFFDYGYTF. Complete variable domain (other parts from reference TRBV7-2 and TRBJ1-2): GAGVSQSPSNKVTEKGKDVELRCDPISGHTALYWYRQSLGQGLEFLIYFQGNSAPDKSGLPSDRFSAERTGGSVSTLTIQRTQQEDSAVYLCASSLVGTGFFDYGYTFGSGTRLTVV.

This chain links TRBV20-1 with TRBJ2-1, with 13 bases fitting TRBD2. Germline V lookup: CDR1 DFQATT, CDR2 SNEGSKA (reference sequence). J gave up 0 bases and V 6 bases, and 8 bases lay outside the gene matches. This CDR3 spans 17 amino acids. The CDR3 nucleotides read TGCAGTGCAAATCAACTAGCGGGAGGGCCCTCCTACAATGAGCAGTTCTTC. It is translated as CSANQLAGGPSYNEQFF.

The rearrangement links TRBV20-1 to TRBJ1-2; TRBD1 matches 10 bases. Per the germline V gene, CDR1 is DFQATT and CDR2 is SNEGSKA (reference sequence). The CDR3 is 13 residues long. The J segment lost 2 bases and the V segment lost 7 bases, leaving 4 bases of the junction unmatched. CDR3 DNA: TGCAGTGTAGTGGACAGGGGGAACTATGGCTACACCTTC. It is translated as CSVVDRGNYGYTF.

In its sample, this clonotype was seen many times. The genes are TRBV29-1 and TRBJ1-5; TRBD1 matches 7 bases. CDR3 length: 14 residues. Trimming took 4 bases from V and 2 from J; bases not matched to a gene: 5. Germline V gives CDR1 SQVTM, CDR2 ANQGSEA. The CDR3 spells CSVGDSGGNQPQHF. CDR3 DNA: TGCAGCGTTGGGGACAGCGGGGGCAATCAGCCCCAGCATTTT.

This clonotype appeared a few times. Compared with germline, one end of the junction differs, possibly owing to a read error. The chain recombines TRBV4-2 with TRBJ2-5, with D possibly being TRBD1 or TRBD2 (5 bases each). CDR1 and CDR2 (germline): LGHNA, YNFKEQ. The CDR3 covers 15 residues. The CDR3 loop reads CASSQGNRDVETQYF. The DNA of the CDR3 is TGTGCCAGCAGTCAAGGGAACCGGGACGTAGAGACCCAGTACTTC.

The chain carries TRBV9 and TRBJ2-1; TRBD2 agrees at 9 bases. V was pared by 3 bases and J by 7 bases, with 8 bases of the junction left unmatched. This CDR3 has 15 amino acids. Germline-derived CDR1 and CDR2 are SGDLS and YYNGEE. The CDR3 is CASSATSSGTNEQFF. The CDR3 DNA is TGTGCCAGCAGCGCAACCTCTAGCGGGACGAATGAGCAGTTCTTC.

This clonotype is classed as large. The chain uses TRBV20-1 and TRBJ2-7; D might be TRBD1 (7 bases). Between the trimmed V and J ends, which lost 6 bases and 5 bases, there was a span of 32 bases. CDR1 DFQATT and CDR2 SNEGSKA come from the germline V gene (reference sequence). CDR3 length: 18 amino acids. CDR3: CSAMDRKGGRVGSNEQYF. DNA for the CDR3: TGCAGTGCCATGGACAGGAAAGGCGGCCGCGTCGGGAGTAACGAGCAGTACTTC.

This clonotype occurred a few times. V and J are TRBV5-5 and TRBJ2-5, with D possibly being TRBD1 (6 bases). The CDR3 is 15 residues long. V was cut by 4 bases and J by 2 bases, with 15 bases left in between. CDR1 and CDR2 (germline): SGHKS, YYEKEE (reference sequence). The CDR3 here is CASSLTGTNQETQYF. In DNA, the CDR3 is TGTGCCAGCAGCCTGACCGGGACAAATCAAGAGACCCAGTACTTC.

This clonotype was detected many times. V is TRBV12-3 or TRBV12-4 and J is TRBJ2-7; D is tentatively TRBD1 or TRBD2 (6 bases each). V was shortened by 4 bases and J by 2 bases, with 12 bases between the two germline ends. This CDR3 has 14 amino acids. The CDR3 spells CASSYGGLPYEQYF. CDR3 DNA sequence: TGTGCCAGCAGTTACGGGGGCCTTCCCTACGAGCAGTACTTC.